This entry lists 3 T cell receptor beta chains sequenced from one sample in a study of cytomegalovirus exposure and HLA in healthy donors. It was with 60 Vbeta and 13 Jbeta primers that the PCR ran. Data came from immunoSEQ multiplex PCR; TCRdb stores just in-frame clones and leaves some out. This sample has around 100,000 clones, with 50% to 65% found just once. Input material: PBMCs. Receptors originate from a man aged 25 to 45 in good health and CMV-seropositive.

This clone showed up just once. J is TRBJ1-1 and V is TRBV5-3; D gene unclear. TRBV5-3 is annotated as an ORF whose role is uncertain. The CDR3 has 15 amino acids. The ends were cut back, 8 bases at V and 0 bases at J, with 17 bases in the middle. The DNA of the CDR3 is TGTGCCAGGCATGCGGGCAGAACCATGAACACTGAAGCTTTCTTT. It specifies CARHAGRTMNTEAFF.

Note on this clone: The junction does not match germline at one end; this may be a read error. The V and J genes are TRBV27 and TRBJ2-1; 8 bases line up with TRBD2. CDR3 length: 14 residues. The germline V gene encodes CDR1 MNHEY and CDR2 SMNVEV (reference sequence). This chain's CDR3 is CASSLGPATSDWVF. DNA for the CDR3: TGTGCCAGCAGTTTAGGGCCTGCGACTAGCGATTGGGTCTTC.

The J gene is TRBJ2-3, the V gene TRBV7-9; possible D gene TRBD2, 6 bases. Deletions cut 3 bases from V and 0 bases from J, with 16 bases between. From germline, CDR1 is SEHNR and CDR2 FQNEAQ (reference sequence). The CDR3 is 17 residues long. DNA of the CDR3: TGTGCCAGCAGCTTTAGTGGGGTAGCGGCTAGCACAGATACGCAGTATTTT. Translation gives CASSFSGVAASTDTQYF.